This T cell receptor (beta chain) was identified during a study of cytomegalovirus exposure and HLA in healthy donors. Study overall: Among around 180 million T cells, an earlier analysis found 117 million unique TCR beta sequences.

Germline values: CDR1 SGHTA, CDR2 FQGNSA. Losses at the gene ends were 0 bases for V and 1 base for J; bases not matched to a gene: 6. The CDR3 extends over 18 amino acids. Healthy individuals who donated bone marrow served as the donors. The study sampled nominally healthy donors, though unrecorded immune exposures were likely. Use of 60 Vbeta and 13 Jbeta primers characterized the PCR. Sequencing used immunoSEQ multiplex PCR; TCRdb keeps in-frame clones, though not all of them. The sample records 99,000 or so clones, over 70% being singletons. The sequencing input was PBMCs. The TCR originated in a male donor in good health and CMV-seronegative. The rearrangement links TRBV7-2 to TRBJ2-2, with 9 bases aligning to TRBD2. CDR3 loop: CASSLALLAGWNTGELFF. CDR3 nucleotides: TGTGCCAGCAGCTTAGCGCTGCTAGCGGGGTGGAACACCGGGGAGCTGTTTTTT.